These 22 T cell receptor beta chains were sequenced from one sample in a study of blood T cell repertoires in COVID-19. Method: immunoSEQ multiplex PCR; TCRdb's copy keeps in-frame clones and lacks some. The table shows about 240,000 clones, with approximately 84% occurring only once. The specimen was peripheral blood. These receptors were collected from a middle-aged man with acute or convalescent COVID-19.

The V call is TRBV28, the J call TRBJ2-7, with 9 nucleotides matching TRBD1. The CDR3 totals 15 residues. From germline, CDR1 is MDHEN and CDR2 SYDVKM. J lost 3 bases, V lost 5 bases, and 8 bases had no gene match. The CDR3 region is CASSARGTGFYEQYF. The DNA of the CDR3 is TGTGCCAGCAGTGCCCGCGGGACAGGGTTCTACGAGCAGTACTTC.

The genes are TRBV6-5 and TRBJ2-7; weak D call: TRBD2 (6 bases). Germline lookup yields CDR1 MNHEY and CDR2 SVGAGI. V was trimmed by 0 bases and J by 2 bases, leaving 14 bases between them. The CDR3 spans 16 residues. The DNA for the CDR3 is TGTGCCAGCAGTTACTCTTCCGGGGGATTAACCTACGAGCAGTACTTC. Protein product: CASSYSSGGLTYEQYF.

The V call is TRBV18, the J call TRBJ1-4; D ambiguous. Between the trimmed V and J ends, which lost 0 bases and 0 bases, there was a span of 20 bases. The CDR3 length is 20 residues. CDR1 is KGHSH and CDR2 is LQKENI in the germline V gene. CDR3 loop: CASSPPVSSTDLATNEKLFF. DNA of the CDR3: TGTGCCAGCTCACCACCGGTTTCCAGTACAGACCTTGCAACTAATGAAAAACTGTTTTTT. Using reference TRBV18 and TRBJ1-4 for the parts outside the CDR3, the full variable domain is NAGVMQNPRHLVRRRGQEARLRCSPMKGHSHVYWYRQLPEEGLKFMVYLQKENIIDESGMPKERFSAEFPKEGPSILRIQQVVRGDSAAYFCASSPPVSSTDLATNEKLFFGSGTQLSVL.

V gene TRBV3-1 (or the pseudogene TRBV3-2) combines with J gene TRBJ2-3; 7 bases line up with TRBD2. CDR1 LGHDT and CDR2 YNNKEL come from the germline V gene (reference sequence). J was trimmed by 1 base and V by 6 bases; bases with no gene match: 4. This CDR3 region has 14 residues. This CDR3 is CASSTSVGTDTQYF. Here the CDR3 DNA reads TGTGCCAGCAGTACTAGCGTGGGCACAGATACGCAGTATTTT.

This clone was counted once. V and J are TRBV5-1 and TRBJ2-2; D may be TRBD1 (6 bases). The CDR3 runs to 17 residues. The V gene lost 4 bases and the J gene lost 4 bases, with 20 bases spanning the gap. Germline CDR1 reads SGHRS; CDR2 reads YFSETQ. CDR3 in amino acids: CASSLGQTSMGTGELFF. DNA of the CDR3: TGCGCCAGCAGCCTCGGACAGACCTCTATGGGCACCGGGGAGCTGTTTTTT.

V usage is TRBV24-1 and J usage is TRBJ2-3; 7 bases agree with TRBD1. Trimming cost V 9 bases and J 4 bases; bases outside gene matches: 6. The CDR3 has 13 amino acids. Germline V gene lookup returns CDR1 KGHDR and CDR2 SFDVKD. CDR3 sequence reads: CATEGAGSDTQYF. CDR3 sequence (DNA): TGTGCCACCGAGGGGGCTGGGTCAGATACGCAGTATTTT.

The J gene is TRBJ1-2, the V gene TRBV27, with 8 positions matching TRBD1. Germline assignment: CDR1 MNHEY and CDR2 SMNVEV (reference sequence). CDR3 length equals 17 residues. V lost 0 bases, J lost 3 bases, and 9 bases stayed unmatched. In DNA form, the CDR3 reads TGTGCCAGCAGTTTATCTTCGGGCAGGGGGCTAGACTATGGCTACACCTTC. Residues: CASSLSSGRGLDYGYTF.

The chain couples TRBV29-1 to TRBJ1-2; 8 bases are a match to TRBD1. The CDR3 contains 13 residues. The J segment lost 4 bases and the V segment lost 3 bases, leaving 4 bases of the junction unmatched. Looked up from germline, CDR1 is SQVTM and CDR2 is ANQGSEA. The CDR3, as DNA: TGCAGCGTTGACGGCAGGGGGCTCTATGGCTACACCTTC. Encoded protein: CSVDGRGLYGYTF.

This chain joins TRBV11-2 and TRBJ2-3; no clear D gene. V dropped 5 bases and J dropped 3 bases, with 18 bases sitting between them. This CDR3 spans 16 amino acids. Germline-derived CDR1 and CDR2 are SGHAT and FQNNGV. The chain's CDR3 is CASSAMASVVTDTQYF. In DNA, the CDR3 is TGTGCCAGCAGCGCAATGGCCAGCGTGGTAACAGATACGCAGTATTTT.

This chain joins TRBV6-5 and TRBJ1-3, with 7 bases matching TRBD1. The CDR3 consists of 15 residues. CDR1 and CDR2 (germline): MNHEY, SVGAGI. The J segment lost 4 bases and the V segment lost 3 bases, leaving 6 bases of the junction unmatched. CDR3 sequence: CASSYRRQGGNTIYF. The DNA for the CDR3 is TGTGCCAGCAGTTATAGGAGACAGGGAGGAAACACCATATATTTT.

This chain uses TRBV2 with TRBJ2-3, with D maybe TRBD2 (6 bases). This CDR3 region has 14 residues. CDR1 and CDR2 from the germline V gene are SNHLY and FYNNEI. Trimming cost V 10 bases and J 2 bases, with 16 bases left between them. In DNA form, the CDR3 reads TGTGCCATCCCCGGGACTTTTAACACAGATACGCAGTATTTT. It yields the protein CAIPGTFNTDTQYF. The full variable domain, with the rest looked up from reference TRBV2 and TRBJ2-3, is EPEVTQTPSHQVTQMGQEVILRCVPISNHLYFYWYRQILGQKVEFLVSFYNNEISEKSEIFDDQFSVERPDGSNFTLKIRSTKLEDSAMYFCAIPGTFNTDTQYFGPGTRLTVL.

CDR3 nucleotide sequence: TGTGCCAGCAGTTTAGGAGGGAAGGGGCAGCCCCAGCATTTT. Translation: CASSLGGKGQPQHF. J is TRBJ1-5 and V is TRBV28; possible D gene TRBD1, 5 bases. V was trimmed by 2 bases and J by 7 bases, leaving 12 bases between them. There are 14 residues in the CDR3. Germline CDR1 MDHEN, CDR2 SYDVKM.

This chain uses TRBV3-1 (or the pseudogene TRBV3-2) with TRBJ2-3, with TRBD2 matching over 7 bases. With V trimmed by 1 base and J by 1 base, 2 bases remained unmatched. The length of the CDR3 is 15 residues. Per the germline V gene, CDR1 is LGHDT and CDR2 is YNNKEL (reference sequence). CDR3 residues: CASSQGLAGTDTQYF. The CDR3 region has the DNA TGTGCCAGCAGCCAAGGACTAGCTGGCACAGATACGCAGTATTTT.

The rearrangement joins TRBV14 to TRBJ2-5; possible D gene TRBD2, 5 bases. V lost 7 bases and J lost 1, with 16 bases in between. CDR3 length: 15 residues. Germline V gives CDR1 SGHDN, CDR2 FVKESK. CDR3 nucleotides: TGTGCCAGCATAGATCGGGAAATCGCCCAAGAGACCCAGTACTTC. It encodes CASIDREIAQETQYF.

This rearrangement joins TRBV3-1 (or the pseudogene TRBV3-2) to TRBJ1-1, with 7 nucleotides matching TRBD1. Trimming took 4 bases from V and 3 from J; bases not matched to a gene: 5. There are 14 residues in the CDR3. The germline V gene has CDR1 LGHDT and CDR2 YNNKEL (reference sequence). The CDR3 DNA sequence: TGTGCCAGCAGCCGAACAGGGGACGACACTGAAGCTTTCTTT. Translation: CASSRTGDDTEAFF.

The J gene is TRBJ1-3, the V gene TRBV6-5, with D possibly TRBD1 on 6 matching bases. Looked up from germline, CDR1 is MNHEY and CDR2 is SVGAGI. CDR3 length: 15 amino acids. V dropped 2 bases and J dropped 0 bases, with 8 bases sitting between them. As DNA, the CDR3 is TGTGCCAGCAGTTACGGACAGAGCTCTGGAAACACCATATATTTT. Its translation: CASSYGQSSGNTIYF.

The CDR3 loop is CASSPIYRGLNTEAFF. The CDR3 nucleotides read TGTGCCAGCAGCCCTATCTATCGGGGTCTGAACACTGAAGCTTTCTTT. The chain recombines TRBV27 with TRBJ1-1; D gene unclear. Germline loops: CDR1 MNHEY, CDR2 SMNVEV (reference sequence). The V end was cut by 6 bases, the J end by 0 bases, with 17 bases between. The CDR3 totals 16 residues.

The V call is TRBV27, the J call TRBJ2-5; D might be TRBD2 (5 bases). The CDR3 covers 17 residues. With 2 bases removed from V and 2 bases from J, the gap between germline ends came to 18 bases. Germline CDR1 and CDR2: MNHEY and SMNVEV (reference sequence). The CDR3 loop reads CASSLRETTKRQETQYF. The CDR3 nucleotides read TGTGCCAGCAGTTTAAGGGAGACGACAAAACGGCAAGAGACCCAGTACTTC.

The genes are TRBV10-3 and TRBJ1-5; 9 nucleotides match TRBD1. The trim removed 4 bases at V and 7 bases at J, leaving 8 bases unmatched. The CDR3 is 15 amino acids. Looked up from germline, CDR1 is ENHRY and CDR2 is SYGVKD. In nucleotides, the CDR3 is TGTGCCATCAGTGCTGGGACAGGGTATGACCAGCCCCAGCATTTT. As protein: CAISAGTGYDQPQHF.

The J gene is TRBJ2-7, the V gene TRBV12-3 or TRBV12-4; D is ambiguous. The V and J ends lost 3 bases and 3 bases respectively, with 6 bases between them. The CDR3 consists of 12 residues. CDR3 sequence (DNA): TGTGCCAGCAGTTTCTCAGTCTACGAGCAGTACTTC. Translating it yields CASSFSVYEQYF.

The chain uses TRBV15 and TRBJ2-5; D not certain. Germline V CDR1 and CDR2: LNHNV, YYDKDF (reference sequence). CDR3 length equals 16 residues. V lost 5 bases to trimming and J lost 1 base, with 17 bases between them. The chain's CDR3 is CATSPLFPGAQETQYF. DNA for the CDR3: TGTGCCACCAGCCCATTATTCCCGGGTGCCCAAGAGACCCAGTACTTC.

The genes are TRBV15 and TRBJ1-6, with 8 bases identical to TRBD1. The germline CDR1 and CDR2 sequences are LNHNV and YYDKDF (reference sequence). The junction had 4 bases not matched to a gene; V was cut back by 3 bases and J by 6 bases. The CDR3 has 15 residues. CDR3 in amino acids: CATSRDRAGNSPLHF. As DNA, the CDR3 is TGTGCCACCAGCAGGGACAGGGCCGGTAATTCACCCCTCCACTTT.